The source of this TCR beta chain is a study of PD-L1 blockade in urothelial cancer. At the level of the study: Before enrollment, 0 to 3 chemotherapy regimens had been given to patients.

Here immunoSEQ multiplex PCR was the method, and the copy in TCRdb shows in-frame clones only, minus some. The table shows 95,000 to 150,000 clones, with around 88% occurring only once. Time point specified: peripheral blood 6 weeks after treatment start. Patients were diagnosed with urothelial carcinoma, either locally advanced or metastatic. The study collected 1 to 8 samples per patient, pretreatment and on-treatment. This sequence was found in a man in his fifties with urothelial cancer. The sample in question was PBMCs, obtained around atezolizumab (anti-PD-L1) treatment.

The CDR3 reads CASRGGPTGELFF. The CDR3 DNA follows: TGTGCCAGCAGGGGGGGGCCGACCGGGGAGCTGTTTTTT. V usage is TRBV11-3 and J usage is TRBJ2-2, with TRBD2 as a possible D gene (7 bases). Trimming removed 6 bases from V and 5 bases from J, with 10 bases in between. In germline, CDR1 is SGHNT, CDR2 YENEEA. There are 13 residues in the CDR3.